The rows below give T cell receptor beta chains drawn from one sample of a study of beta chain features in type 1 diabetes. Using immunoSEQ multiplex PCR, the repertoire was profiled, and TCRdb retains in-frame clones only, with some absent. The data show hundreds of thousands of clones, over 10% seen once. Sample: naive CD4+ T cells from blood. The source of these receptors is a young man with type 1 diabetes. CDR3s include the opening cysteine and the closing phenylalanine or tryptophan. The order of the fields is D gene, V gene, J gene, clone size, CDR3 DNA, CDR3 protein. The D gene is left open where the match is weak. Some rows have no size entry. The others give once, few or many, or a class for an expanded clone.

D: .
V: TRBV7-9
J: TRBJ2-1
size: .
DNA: TGTGCCAGCAGCTTAGGCAGGTTCAACTACAATGAGCAGTTCTTC
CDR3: CASSLGRFNYNEQFF

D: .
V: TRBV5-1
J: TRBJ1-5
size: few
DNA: TGCGCCAGCAGCTTGGAGGGGTTCAATCAGCCCCAGCATTTT
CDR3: CASSLEGFNQPQHF

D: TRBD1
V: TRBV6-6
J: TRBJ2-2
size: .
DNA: TGTGCCAGCAGGGGACAGACGAACACCGGGGAGCTGTTTTTT
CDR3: CASRGQTNTGELFF

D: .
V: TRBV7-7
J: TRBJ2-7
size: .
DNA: TGTGCCAGCAGCTTACAGGGAACCTACGAGCAGTACTTC
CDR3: CASSLQGTYEQYF

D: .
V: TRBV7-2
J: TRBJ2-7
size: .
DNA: TGTGCCAGCAGCCTGACCACCGGGGCATTCCCCTACGAGCAGTACTTC
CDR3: CASSLTTGAFPYEQYF

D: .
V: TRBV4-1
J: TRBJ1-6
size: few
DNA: TGCGCCAGCAGCCAAGAATGGGGGGATTCACCCCTCCACTTT
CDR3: CASSQEWGDSPLHF

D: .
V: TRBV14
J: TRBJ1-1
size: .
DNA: TGTGCCAGCAGAGCCCAGGGGTACACTGAAGCTTTCTTT
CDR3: CASRAQGYTEAFF

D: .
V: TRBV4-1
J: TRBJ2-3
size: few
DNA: TGCGCCAGCAGCCAAGATCACACAGGAGTCACAGATACGCAGTATTTT
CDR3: CASSQDHTGVTDTQYF

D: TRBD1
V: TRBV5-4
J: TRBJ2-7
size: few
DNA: TGTGCCAGCAGCTTGGGAGGGACAGCTATCTACGAGCAGTACTTC
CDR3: CASSLGGTAIYEQYF

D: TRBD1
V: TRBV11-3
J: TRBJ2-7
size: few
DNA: TGTGCCAGCAGCCCTACAGGGGAGTGGAACGAGCAGTACTTC
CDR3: CASSPTGEWNEQYF

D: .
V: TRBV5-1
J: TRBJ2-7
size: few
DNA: TGCGCCAGCAGCTTGGATTTGAGAGGGAGCTCCTACGAGCAGTACTTC
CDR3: CASSLDLRGSSYEQYF

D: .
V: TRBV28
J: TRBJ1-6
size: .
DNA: TGTGCCAGCAGTTTTATTGGACTGAATAATTCACCCCTCCACTTT
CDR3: CASSFIGLNNSPLHF

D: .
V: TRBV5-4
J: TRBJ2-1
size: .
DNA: TGTGCCAGCAGCTTGAACAGCCATAATGAGCAGTTCTTC
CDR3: CASSLNSHNEQFF